This T cell receptor beta chain was observed in a study of chemoradiotherapy in HPV16-positive cancers. On the study more broadly: Functional T-cell assays on a couple of HPV16-positive patients' cells defined candidate HPV-specific clones and common TCR motifs.

This CDR3 contains 14 residues. The V and J ends lost 5 bases and 3 bases respectively, with 11 bases between them. Germline lookup yields CDR1 MNHNS and CDR2 SASEGT. A word on this clone: The antigen is unknown.

General study findings and limits: The functional HPV-specific definition rests on just a couple of HPV16-positive patients.

Repeated repertoire sampling spanned the course of chemoradiotherapy. Method: immunoSEQ multiplex PCR; TCRdb's copy keeps in-frame clones and lacks some. The sample has 2,500 to 4,000 clones, 92% seen once. The receptor comes from a human donor with HPV-associated anogenital cancer. V is TRBV6-1 and J is TRBJ1-5; maybe TRBD1 (5 bases). The input for sequencing was tumor tissue, taken from a patient who underwent chemoradiotherapy. The CDR3 coding sequence is TGTGCCAGCAGTTTGACAGAGTTCAATCAGCCCCAGCATTTT. Amino acid sequence: CASSLTEFNQPQHF.